These 4 T cell receptor beta chains originate from one sample sequenced in a study of T cells in Graves' hyperthyroidism and ophthalmopathy. The investigators amplified TCR beta CDR3 regions from RNA transcripts. During a first-round RT-PCR of the TCR CDR3, the HTBI primer set was used. TCRdb re-called the multiplex PCR reads with MiXCR, one entry per CDR3 protein. The profile shows hundreds of thousands of distinct CDR3 sequences, roughly 14% of them singletons. The sequenced sample was blood. These receptors were collected from a man between 18 and 35 years old with Graves' ophthalmopathy.

This clonotype occurred many times. The rearrangement uses TRBV13 and TRBJ2-7; TRBD2 matches 10 bases. The CDR3 sequence is 14 residues long. J gave up 6 bases and V 5 bases, and 7 bases lay outside the gene matches. Looked up from germline, CDR1 is PRHDT and CDR2 is FYEKMQ (reference sequence). CDR3 residues: CASSTTTSGPEQYF. For the CDR3, the DNA is TGTGCCAGCAGCACAACGACTAGCGGGCCCGAGCAGTACTTC. Full variable domain (rest looked up from reference TRBV13 and TRBJ2-7): AAGVIQSPRHLIKEKRETATLKCYPIPRHDTVYWYQQGPGQDPQFLISFYEKMQSDKGSIPDRFSAQQFSDYHSELNMSSLELGDSALYFCASSTTTSGPEQYFGPGTRLTVT.

The DNA for the CDR3 is TGTGCCATCCAGTTATGGGCTCGGGGGCTACCCTACGAGCAGTACTTC. Its protein product is CAIQLWARGLPYEQYF. The chain carries TRBV6-9 and TRBJ2-7, with D perhaps given as TRBD1 or TRBD2 (6 bases each). CDR3 length: 16 residues. Germline CDR1 is MNHGY and CDR2 is SVAAGI. The V gene lost 10 bases and the J gene lost 2 bases, with 24 bases spanning the gap.

With regard to this clonotype: This may arise from a read error, as a much more abundant clone is one base away. The chain combines TRBV6-1 with TRBJ2-3; no clear D gene. Germline V gives CDR1 MNHNS, CDR2 SASEGT. This CDR3 contains 14 residues. The V end was cut by 5 bases, the J end by 3 bases, with 12 bases between. As DNA, the CDR3 is TGTGCCAGCAGTACCCGGACGGCTACAGATACGCAGTATTTT. Protein product: CASSTRTATDTQYF.

This clonotype was picked up a small number of times. The chain couples TRBV20-1 to TRBJ1-2; tentative D call: TRBD1 (5 bases). The germline V gene encodes CDR1 DFQATT and CDR2 SNEGSKA (reference sequence). CDR3 length equals 14 residues. CDR3 sequence reads: CRRATDISNYGYTF. The CDR3 nucleotides are TGCAGACGGGCGACAGATATCTCTAACTATGGCTACACCTTC.